Below, 11 T cell receptor beta chains from the same sample are listed, as sequenced in a study of blood T cell repertoires in COVID-19. Sequenced by immunoSEQ multiplex PCR; TCRdb stores in-frame clones only, minus some. The sample gives 75,000 to 100,000 clones, 87% of which show up once; about 4.5% is in the top ten. The source material was peripheral blood. These TCRs come from a man aged 70-80 years with acute or convalescent COVID-19.

CDR3 bases: TGCGCCAGAAGACCCCGACGGGTTGGGTCTACCTACGAGCAGTACGTC. Its protein is CARRPRRVGSTYEQYV. The chain couples TRBV10-1 to TRBJ2-7; the D is unclear. CDR3 size: 16 residues. From germline, CDR1 is WNHNN and CDR2 SYGVQD (reference sequence). V shed 9 bases and J shed 2 bases, with 23 bases lying between them.

The chain uses TRBV7-8 and TRBJ1-5; TRBD1 matches 7 bases. Germline CDR1 is SGHVS and CDR2 is FQNEAQ. V lost 0 bases, J lost 4 bases, and 3 bases stayed unmatched. The CDR3 has 15 residues. The CDR3 DNA follows: TGTGCCAGCAGCTTAGCGGGGACAGAAAATCAGCCCCAGCATTTT. Protein sequence: CASSLAGTENQPQHF.

The chain employs TRBV2 and TRBJ1-2, with 7 positions matching TRBD1. Germline trimming cut 6 bases from V and 1 base from J; bases unmatched to any gene: 11. This CDR3 comprises 16 residues. Germline V CDR1 and CDR2: SNHLY, FYNNEI. This CDR3 is CASRRLPGQINYGYTF. CDR3 DNA sequence: TGTGCCAGCAGGCGCCTCCCGGGACAGATTAACTATGGCTACACCTTC.

This chain connects TRBV3-1 (or the pseudogene TRBV3-2) to TRBJ2-1, with D possibly TRBD1 on 6 matching bases. The V gene lost 3 bases and the J gene lost 10 bases, with 16 bases spanning the gap. The germline V gene has CDR1 LGHDT and CDR2 YNNKEL (reference sequence). This CDR3 spans 14 amino acids. CDR3 region: CASSHHSEGGEQFF. The CDR3 region has the DNA TGTGCCAGCAGCCATCACAGTGAAGGGGGAGAGCAGTTCTTC.

The chain couples TRBV5-1 to TRBJ2-1, with 10 bases identical to TRBD2. Germline CDR1 is SGHRS and CDR2 is YFSETQ. The CDR3 sequence is 18 residues long. Trimming removed 1 base from V and 0 bases from J; junction bases left unmatched: 7. The CDR3 is CASSLMASGGSSYNEQFF. For the CDR3, the DNA is TGCGCCAGCAGCTTGATGGCTAGCGGGGGAAGCTCCTACAATGAGCAGTTCTTC.

J is TRBJ1-1 and V is TRBV5-1; possible D gene TRBD1, 5 bases. The germline gives CDR1 SGHRS, CDR2 YFSETQ. The CDR3 covers 19 residues. The V and J ends lost 1 base and 0 bases respectively, with 22 bases between them. CDR3 coding DNA: TGCGCCAGCAGCTTGTCGGGGACCGCGTCGGGAGGGATGAACACTGAAGCTTTCTTT. It is translated as CASSLSGTASGGMNTEAFF.

V is TRBV11-2 and J is TRBJ2-2; possibly TRBD2 for D (5 bases). The CDR3 spans 15 residues. V lost 0 bases, J lost 6 bases, and 11 bases lay in between. Germline assignment: CDR1 SGHAT and CDR2 FQNNGV. The CDR3 coding sequence is TGTGCCAGCAGCTTAGAGAGGGTGGGGTCCGGGGAGCTGTTTTTT. Translation: CASSLERVGSGELFF.

This sequence joins TRBV28 and TRBJ2-5; 13 bases are shared with TRBD2. This CDR3 is 19 amino acids long. Germline CDR1 MDHEN, CDR2 SYDVKM. Trimming cost V 3 bases and J 5 bases; bases outside gene matches: 15. As DNA, the CDR3 is TGTGCCAGCAGTTTCAGCCCCCCGGTACTAGCGGGGGGGTCCGAGACCCAGTACTTC. Translating gives CASSFSPPVLAGGSETQYF.

The chain carries TRBV3-1 (or the pseudogene TRBV3-2) and TRBJ1-1; 8 bases fit TRBD1. V lost 0 bases to trimming and J lost 3 bases; unmatched junction nucleotides: 3. This CDR3 comprises 15 residues. Germline CDR1 and CDR2: LGHDT and YNNKEL (reference sequence). CDR3 region: CASSQDRRGHTEAFF. Written as DNA, the CDR3 is TGTGCCAGCAGCCAAGATCGCAGGGGGCACACTGAAGCTTTCTTT.

J is TRBJ1-3 and V is TRBV5-5; D not certain. Trimming took off 1 base at V and 5 bases at J, with 19 bases between the two ends. Germline CDR1 reads SGHKS; CDR2 reads YYEKEE (reference sequence). CDR3 length: 17 residues. CDR3 sequence: CASSLSELDSWRNTIYF. CDR3 in DNA: TGTGCCAGCAGCTTGTCGGAGCTGGACTCGTGGCGAAACACCATATATTTT.

J is TRBJ1-6 and V is TRBV3-1 (or the pseudogene TRBV3-2); 12 bases agree with TRBD1. The CDR3 loop spans 20 amino acids. Germline lookup yields CDR1 LGHDT and CDR2 YNNKEL (reference sequence). V lost 2 bases to trimming and J lost 7 bases; unmatched junction nucleotides: 15. The CDR3 DNA reads TGTGCCAGCAGCCAATACCCACCGGGACAGGGGGCAGTGGGGAATTCACCCCTCCACTTT. Protein: CASSQYPPGQGAVGNSPLHF.